A single sample is the source of the 12 T cell receptor beta chains below, sequenced in a study of PD-1 blockade in classical Hodgkin lymphoma. In every patient, relapse followed autologous stem cell transplantation, while exposure to brentuximab vedotin differed. Researchers used magnetic negative selection to pull out pure CD4+ T cells from thawed PBMCs. This table comes from immunoSEQ multiplex PCR, and its TCRdb copy is limited to in-frame clones, with some not included. Here the sample spans roughly 8,000 clones, 86% being singletons. The sequencing here drew on CD4+ T cells from blood, taken at baseline. The receptors were sampled from a human donor with classical Hodgkin lymphoma.

This sequence joins TRBV27 and TRBJ1-2; D might be TRBD1 (5 bases). Germline CDR1 MNHEY, CDR2 SMNVEV (reference sequence). The CDR3 is 12 amino acids. Trimming took off 5 bases at V and 8 bases at J, with 12 bases between the two ends. CDR3 bases: TGTGCCAGCAGTCCGGCGAGGGGCGGCTACACCTTC. Protein sequence: CASSPARGGYTF.

This clone was seen just once. The chain employs TRBV9 and TRBJ1-3; the D is unclear. This CDR3 is built from 15 residues. Trimming took off 1 base at V and 0 bases at J, with 8 bases between the two ends. Germline V gives CDR1 SGDLS, CDR2 YYNGEE. CDR3 DNA: TGTGCCAGCAGCGTAACCGATACCTCTGGAAACACCATATATTTT. Its protein product is CASSVTDTSGNTIYF. Full variable domain (outside the CDR3, taken from reference TRBV9 and TRBJ1-3): DSGVTQTPKHLITATGQRVTLRCSPRSGDLSVYWYQQSLDQGLQFLIQYYNGEERAKGNILERFSAQQFPDLHSELNLSSLELGDSALYFCASSVTDTSGNTIYFGEGSWLTVV.

V usage is TRBV9 and J usage is TRBJ1-4, with D hard to call. V lost 0 bases, J lost 5 bases, and 14 bases lay in between. CDR1 and CDR2 (germline): SGDLS, YYNGEE. This CDR3 region has 16 residues. CDR3 nucleotides: TGTGCCAGCAGCGTAGGGGAGTCAGTCTTGAATGAAAAACTGTTTTTT. It codes for CASSVGESVLNEKLFF.

This chain's CDR3 is CAWKTRGSGYTF. CDR3 nucleotide sequence: TGTGCCTGGAAGACCAGGGGAAGTGGCTACACCTTC. This chain links TRBV30 with TRBJ1-2, with D possibly TRBD1 on 6 matching bases. CDR3 length: 12 amino acids. V lost 4 bases and J lost 7, with 13 bases in between. In germline, CDR1 is GTSNPN, CDR2 SVGIG (reference sequence).

The count of this clone is one. The J gene is TRBJ2-2, the V gene TRBV4-3, with D possibly TRBD2 on 5 matching bases. V lost 3 bases and J lost 1, with 9 bases in between. CDR1 and CDR2 (germline): LGHNA, YSLEER. This CDR3 region has 15 residues. CDR3 DNA sequence: TGCGCCAGCAGCCAGCCCGGAGGGAACACCGGGGAGCTGTTTTTT. It codes for CASSQPGGNTGELFF.

The chain employs TRBV7-2 and TRBJ1-2; D not certain. Per the germline V gene, CDR1 is SGHTA and CDR2 is FQGNSA. Trimming cost V 8 bases and J 3 bases, with 7 bases left between them. CDR3 size: 11 residues. The CDR3 region has the DNA TGTGCCAGCCAAAAGGACTATGGCTACACCTTC. Translating gives CASQKDYGYTF.

This clone has a handful of counts. The chain joins TRBV7-3 to TRBJ2-2, with D tentatively TRBD1 or TRBD2 (5 bases each). Germline loops: CDR1 SGHTA, CDR2 FQGTGA. The CDR3 extends over 15 amino acids. Trimming cost V 2 bases and J 1 base, with 8 bases left between them. The CDR3 bases are TGTGCCAGCAGCTTATGGGGGAGGAACACCGGGGAGCTGTTTTTT. It translates to CASSLWGRNTGELFF. Drawing the rest from reference TRBV7-3 and TRBJ2-2, the complete variable domain is GAGVSQTPSNKVTEKGKYVELRCDPISGHTALYWYRQSLGQGPEFLIYFQGTGAADDSGLPNDRFFAVRPEGSVSTLKIQRTERGDSAVYLCASSLWGRNTGELFFGEGSRLTVL.

This chain uses TRBV4-2 with TRBJ2-5; a possible D gene is TRBD2 (5 bases). Germline CDR1 reads LGHNA; CDR2 reads YNFKEQ. V was pared by 2 bases and J by 4 bases, with 8 bases between. The length of the CDR3 is 13 residues. CDR3 bases: TGTGCCAGCAGCCAAAGACTATTAGAGACCCAGTACTTC. This encodes CASSQRLLETQYF.

The rearrangement links TRBV14 to TRBJ1-6; a weak D match, TRBD1 (6 bases). The germline V gene has CDR1 SGHDN and CDR2 FVKESK. The CDR3 is made up of 15 amino acids. Trimming stripped 1 base from V and 10 bases from J, with 14 bases between. The CDR3 loop is CASSQVSGAGSPLHF. The CDR3 region has the DNA TGTGCCAGCAGCCAAGTTTCGGGGGCCGGGTCACCCCTCCACTTT.

In this sample, this clone turned up once. V and J are TRBV7-3 and TRBJ2-4; weak D call: TRBD1 (6 bases). This CDR3 comprises 13 residues. V was shortened by 5 bases and J by 11 bases, with 16 bases between the two germline ends. Per germline, CDR1 SGHTA and CDR2 FQGTGA. This chain's CDR3 is CASSPRESGVQYF. CDR3 nucleotide sequence: TGTGCCAGCAGCCCCAGGGAATCAGGGGTTCAGTACTTC.

The chain recombines TRBV7-2 with TRBJ2-2, with D tentatively TRBD2 (6 bases). CDR1 is SGHTA, CDR2 FQGNSA, per germline. The V end was cut by 1 base, the J end by 2 bases, with 11 bases between. This CDR3 spans 16 amino acids. The CDR3, as DNA: TGTGCCAGCAGCTTAGTCGGGGGAAGAAACACCGGGGAGCTGTTTTTT. Its protein product is CASSLVGGRNTGELFF.

The genes are TRBV13 and TRBJ1-3; D not certain. The V and J ends lost 5 bases and 0 bases respectively, with 17 bases between them. The length of the CDR3 is 17 residues. From germline, CDR1 is PRHDT and CDR2 FYEKMQ (reference sequence). CDR3 loop: CASSAWTHHYSGNTIYF. The CDR3 DNA follows: TGTGCCAGCAGCGCTTGGACCCACCACTACTCTGGAAACACCATATATTTT.